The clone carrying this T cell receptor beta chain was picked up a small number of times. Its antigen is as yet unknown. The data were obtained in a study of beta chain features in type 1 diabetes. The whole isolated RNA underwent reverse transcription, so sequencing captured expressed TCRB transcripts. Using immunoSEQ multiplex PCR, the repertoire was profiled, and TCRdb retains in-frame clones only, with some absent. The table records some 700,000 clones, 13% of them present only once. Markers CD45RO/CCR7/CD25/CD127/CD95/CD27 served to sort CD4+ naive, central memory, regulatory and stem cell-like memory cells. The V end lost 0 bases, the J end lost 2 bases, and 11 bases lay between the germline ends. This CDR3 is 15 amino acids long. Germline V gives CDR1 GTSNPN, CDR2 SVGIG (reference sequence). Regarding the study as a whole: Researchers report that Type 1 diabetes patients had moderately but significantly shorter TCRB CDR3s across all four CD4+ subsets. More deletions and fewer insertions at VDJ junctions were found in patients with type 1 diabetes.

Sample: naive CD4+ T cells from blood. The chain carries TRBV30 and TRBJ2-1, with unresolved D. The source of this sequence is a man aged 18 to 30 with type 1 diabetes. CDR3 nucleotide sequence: TGTGCCTGGAGTGTTGGAGACGGCACCTACAATGAGCAGTTCTTC. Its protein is CAWSVGDGTYNEQFF.